This T cell receptor (beta chain) stems from a study of blood T cells in healthy people across ages. This clonotype came up a few times. A J-beta primer mix and a sample-barcoded 5' primer were used in a second PCR of about 7 to 12 cycles. TCRdb fed the 5' RACE reads into MiXCR, producing one record per CDR3 protein. The table shows 650,000 or so distinct CDR3 sequences, with 40% to 65% occurring only once. The receptor's source is an elderly woman in good health. Sequencing input: blood.

The CDR3: CSAARGGSGSRDTQYF. The CDR3, as DNA: TGCAGTGCTGCTCGCGGGGGTAGCGGGAGTCGGGATACGCAGTATTTT. The chain combines TRBV20-1 with TRBJ2-3, with 9 positions matching TRBD2. Germline-derived CDR1 and CDR2 are DFQATT and SNEGSKA (reference sequence). The length of the CDR3 is 16 residues. V was clipped by 5 bases and J by 6 bases; unmatched bases: 15.